Below, 10 T cell receptor beta chains from the same sample are listed, as sequenced in a study of shared clonotypes between healthy human individuals. Assay used: immunoSEQ multiplex PCR; TCRdb lists only in-frame clones, some missing. Among 1.6 million or so clones listed, roughly 96% were seen once. Sequencing was performed on naive CD4+ T cells sorted from blood. Sample subset: CD45RA+ positively selected. These TCRs come from a man aged 25 to 40 in good health.

The V call is TRBV18, the J call TRBJ1-1; D not resolved. The ends were cut back, 4 bases at V and 1 base at J, with 10 bases in the middle. Germline CDR1 is KGHSH and CDR2 is LQKENI. There are 14 residues in the CDR3. CDR3: CASSLKTQNTEAFF. The CDR3, as DNA: TGTGCCAGCTCACTTAAAACACAGAACACTGAAGCTTTCTTT.

The chain joins TRBV5-1 to TRBJ2-5; D possibly matches TRBD1 or TRBD2 (6 bases each). Germline CDR1 is SGHRS and CDR2 is YFSETQ. V was pared by 1 base and J by 4 bases, with 17 bases between. The CDR3 sequence is 16 residues long. Here the CDR3 reads CASSLFSGALGETQYF. In DNA, the CDR3 is TGCGCCAGCAGCTTGTTTTCGGGGGCCCTGGGAGAGACCCAGTACTTC.

This chain joins TRBV7-3 and TRBJ2-2; a possible D gene is TRBD1 (6 bases). This CDR3 has 17 amino acids. Trimming stripped 1 base from V and 1 base from J, with 13 bases between. CDR1 SGHTA and CDR2 FQGTGA come from the germline V gene. In DNA, the CDR3 is TGTGCCAGCAGCTTAAATCCAGGGACACTGAACACCGGGGAGCTGTTTTTT. This codes for CASSLNPGTLNTGELFF.

The chain recombines TRBV5-1 with TRBJ1-4; maybe TRBD1 (6 bases). The V gene lost 0 bases and the J gene lost 8 bases, with 14 bases spanning the gap. The CDR3 runs to 15 residues. Germline V gene data show CDR1 as SGHRS and CDR2 as YFSETQ. CDR3 nucleotides: TGCGCCAGCAGCTTGGACCACAGGGCGGGCGAAAAACTGTTTTTT. Translated, it gives CASSLDHRAGEKLFF. Variable domain in full (rest from reference TRBV5-1 and TRBJ1-4): KAGVTQTPRYLIKTRGQQVTLSCSPISGHRSVSWYQQTPGQGLQFLFEYFSETQRNKGNFPGRFSGRQFSNSRSEMNVSTLELGDSALYLCASSLDHRAGEKLFFGSGTQLSVL.

This chain joins TRBV18 and TRBJ2-7; possibly TRBD2 for D (5 bases). The CDR3 is 14 residues long. Per germline, CDR1 KGHSH and CDR2 LQKENI. V lost 6 bases, J lost 5 bases, and 17 bases lay in between. The CDR3 coding sequence is TGTGCCAGCTCGACCCCCGGGGTCGGGGACGAGCAGTACTTC. This gives the protein CASSTPGVGDEQYF.

The chain couples TRBV4-3 to TRBJ2-7, with D possibly matching TRBD2 (6 bases). V lost 1 base, J lost 4 bases, and 14 bases lay in between. CDR1 and CDR2 (germline): LGHNA, YSLEER. This CDR3 contains 15 residues. The CDR3 region has the DNA TGCGCCAGCAGCCAAGTAGGAGGGAGAGTATACGAGCAGTACTTC. Amino acid sequence: CASSQVGGRVYEQYF.

The V and J genes are TRBV6-1 and TRBJ2-2; D is uncertain. This CDR3 has 15 amino acids. CDR1 and CDR2 from the germline V gene are MNHNS and SASEGT. V gave up 4 bases and J gave up 1 base, with 10 bases separating them. In DNA, the CDR3 is TGTGCCAGCAGTGTGGCGACCTTGAACACCGGGGAGCTGTTTTTT. Protein product: CASSVATLNTGELFF.

The chain carries TRBV3-2 and TRBJ2-7; the DNA was not used to check the table's D call, TRBD1. TRBV3-2 is an annotated pseudogene. The length of the CDR3 is 9 residues. The DNA of the CDR3 is TGCCAGGGTGGGTACGAGCAGTACTTC. Translated, it gives CQGGYEQYF.

Only one count was recorded for this clone. The chain recombines TRBV30 with TRBJ2-3, with 10 bases matching TRBD2. Trimming at V came to 3 bases and at J to 3 bases, leaving 6 bases not matched to a gene. The CDR3 is 15 amino acids. Germline values: CDR1 GTSNPN, CDR2 SVGIG (reference sequence). As DNA, the CDR3 is TGTGCCTGGAGGGGGAGCGGGAGGGCAACAGATACGCAGTATTTT. This translates into CAWRGSGRATDTQYF.

The chain recombines TRBV5-4 with TRBJ1-2; unclear D gene. This CDR3 spans 13 amino acids. Germline-derived CDR1 and CDR2 are SGHNT and YYREEE (reference sequence). V was shortened by 1 base and J by 8 bases, with 12 bases between the two germline ends. The CDR3 region is CASSLSGPAGYTF. The CDR3 region has the DNA TGTGCCAGCAGCTTGAGCGGCCCGGCCGGCTACACCTTC. Full variable domain (rest looked up from reference TRBV5-4 and TRBJ1-2): ETGVTQSPTHLIKTRGQQVTLRCSSQSGHNTVSWYQQALGQGPQFIFQYYREEENGRGNFPPRFSGLQFPNYSSELNVNALELDDSALYLCASSLSGPAGYTFGSGTRLTVV.